This is a list of T cell receptor beta chains from one sample in a study of chemoradiotherapy in HPV16-positive cancers. The data were produced by immunoSEQ multiplex PCR, yet TCRdb's version contains in-frame clones alone and is incomplete. Among around 9,600 clones listed, around four fifths were seen once. The specimen was collected from a patient who underwent chemoradiotherapy. Receptors were obtained from a human donor with HPV-associated anogenital cancer. CDR3s include the opening cysteine and the closing phenylalanine or tryptophan. A D gene is named only where the DNA matches it firmly. For some rows the clone size is stated as once, few or many, or as a class when expanded; others skip it.

D gene: -; V gene: TRBV4-3; clone size: -; CDR3 protein: CASSHIVGDGGGYGYTF
D gene: -; V gene: TRBV20-1; clone size: -; CDR3 protein: CSARQTVRDTF
D gene: TRBD2; V gene: TRBV4-2; clone size: -; CDR3 protein: CASSQDSSGGAKNIQYF
D gene: -; V gene: TRBV11-3; clone size: -; CDR3 protein: CASSFTRTAEQFF
D gene: TRBD2; V gene: TRBV7-9; clone size: -; CDR3 protein: CASSLISGGPPDTQYF
D gene: TRBD2; V gene: TRBV19; clone size: once; CDR3 protein: CASSPTSGVEQYF
D gene: -; V gene: TRBV2; clone size: -; CDR3 protein: CASRKGRIRNQPQHF
D gene: TRBD2; V gene: TRBV9; clone size: -; CDR3 protein: CASSVAGWASGEVDTQYF
D gene: TRBD2; V gene: TRBV9; clone size: -; CDR3 protein: CASSTSGGAGEQYF
D gene: TRBD1; V gene: TRBV5-5; clone size: -; CDR3 protein: CASSPWTGTKDEQYF
D gene: -; V gene: TRBV5-1; clone size: -; CDR3 protein: CASRETTSDGEQFF
D gene: TRBD2; V gene: TRBV5-6; clone size: once; CDR3 protein: CASSPLSSGGADTQYF
D gene: -; V gene: TRBV14; clone size: -; CDR3 protein: CASSQVMWGVNQETQYF
D gene: -; V gene: TRBV13; clone size: once; CDR3 protein: CASSLGRRNEQFF
D gene: TRBD1; V gene: TRBV7-2; clone size: -; CDR3 protein: CASSKQGARDGYTF
D gene: TRBD2; V gene: TRBV7-9; clone size: -; CDR3 protein: CASSFPPGGLFYEQYF
D gene: TRBD1; V gene: TRBV2; clone size: few; CDR3 protein: CASSVRGSDGYTF
D gene: -; V gene: TRBV15; clone size: -; CDR3 protein: CATSREPRQETQYF
D gene: TRBD2; V gene: TRBV5-6; clone size: -; CDR3 protein: CASSLTSGGTNTGELFF
D gene: -; V gene: TRBV5-8; clone size: -; CDR3 protein: CASSLAPNTEAFF
D gene: -; V gene: TRBV5-1; clone size: -; CDR3 protein: CASSLGEKLFF
D gene: -; V gene: TRBV19; clone size: -; CDR3 protein: CASNQFREDTQYF
D gene: TRBD1; V gene: TRBV7-2; clone size: -; CDR3 protein: CASSMTGWQETQYF
D gene: -; V gene: TRBV29-1; clone size: -; CDR3 protein: CSVEGSGSGANVLTF
D gene: TRBD1; V gene: TRBV5-1; clone size: -; CDR3 protein: CASSEGTAGAKNIQYF
D gene: -; V gene: TRBV5-1; clone size: -; CDR3 protein: CASSLASGANVLTF
D gene: -; V gene: TRBV6-5; clone size: -; CDR3 protein: CASSDGMNTEAFF
D gene: TRBD1; V gene: TRBV5-1; clone size: few; CDR3 protein: CASSPQGARGNTIYF
D gene: TRBD1; V gene: TRBV5-5; clone size: -; CDR3 protein: CASSTQTGQPLNTEAFF
D gene: TRBD1; V gene: TRBV19; clone size: -; CDR3 protein: CASSILIGQELTEAFF
D gene: TRBD1; V gene: TRBV28; clone size: -; CDR3 protein: CASSLGQGLHEQFF
D gene: -; V gene: TRBV5-8; clone size: -; CDR3 protein: CASSLGGFYGYTF
D gene: -; V gene: TRBV4-1; clone size: -; CDR3 protein: CASSLFGQPTEAFF
D gene: -; V gene: TRBV6-6; clone size: -; CDR3 protein: CASSYSNDYEQYF
D gene: TRBD1; V gene: TRBV6-6; clone size: -; CDR3 protein: CASSYGGTDRYTF
D gene: -; V gene: TRBV7-9; clone size: -; CDR3 protein: CASSLDGGTEAFF
D gene: -; V gene: TRBV5-1; clone size: -; CDR3 protein: CASSFTFRTVSLNTEAFF
D gene: TRBD2; V gene: TRBV7-9; clone size: few; CDR3 protein: CASPTGSGGTDTQYF
D gene: -; V gene: TRBV2; clone size: -; CDR3 protein: CASSGRDSANNEQFF
D gene: TRBD2; V gene: TRBV9; clone size: -; CDR3 protein: CASSVTTSGGYQETQYF
D gene: -; V gene: TRBV5-1; clone size: -; CDR3 protein: CASSLGQTDTQYF
D gene: -; V gene: TRBV6-6; clone size: -; CDR3 protein: CASSYTGQNTEAFF
D gene: TRBD1; V gene: TRBV5-1; clone size: -; CDR3 protein: CASSLTGGDTEAFF
D gene: -; V gene: TRBV11-2; clone size: -; CDR3 protein: CASSLRPSPEEKLFF
D gene: -; V gene: TRBV7-2; clone size: -; CDR3 protein: CASSLAGQGIYEQYF
D gene: -; V gene: TRBV9; clone size: -; CDR3 protein: CASSVRYESYEQYF
D gene: TRBD1; V gene: TRBV27; clone size: -; CDR3 protein: CASRAGTGGGFGYNEQFF
D gene: -; V gene: TRBV5-4; clone size: once; CDR3 protein: CASSLAGAYTF
D gene: -; V gene: TRBV4-3; clone size: -; CDR3 protein: CASSQDPPTVSIWPLHF